The text below deals with one T cell receptor beta chain. CDR1 is WNHNN and CDR2 is SYGVQD in the germline V gene (reference sequence). The CDR3 has 14 amino acids. J was trimmed by 2 bases and V by 10 bases; bases with no gene match: 4. This sample's TCRbeta library carried unique molecular identifier barcodes. TCRdb reanalysed the PCR reads using MiXCR and keeps one entry per CDR3 protein. There are 700,000 to 850,000 distinct CDR3 sequences in the sample; roughly 15% occur only once, and around 5.3% lies in the top ten. These data are taken from a study of T-cell reconstitution after alpha-beta-depleted transplantation in children.

The sequence was obtained from a male patient younger than 18 who had a stem cell transplant for acute lymphoblastic leukemia, so the T cells may come from the graft donor. The specimen was PBMCs, mostly from graft donor cells, collected 360 days after TCRalphabeta/CD19-depleted stem cell transplant. V is TRBV10-1 and J is TRBJ2-2; 10 positions agree with TRBD2. The CDR3: CATSSGSNTGELFF. As DNA, the CDR3 is TGCGCCACATCTAGCGGGAGTAACACCGGGGAGCTGTTTTTT.